This TCR beta chain stems from a study of cytomegalovirus exposure and HLA in healthy donors. Study in general: From HLA-typed donors, an early data release held tens of millions of unique TCRs. Study observations and caveats: Relative to equally common others, HLA-associated TCR beta chains showed greater clonal expansion in a later analysis.

This clone was counted a single time. What it binds is unknown. With 60 Vbeta and 13 Jbeta primers, the PCR was carried out. Assay used: immunoSEQ multiplex PCR; TCRdb lists only in-frame clones, some missing. The repertoire has about 170,000 clones, approximately 80% of them found once; the top ten carry roughly 4.7%. CDR3 length equals 16 residues. This TCR came from a woman aged 45-59 years in good health and CMV-seropositive. The chain employs TRBV12-2 and TRBJ2-2; the tabulated D call, TRBD2, remains unverified against the DNA. TRBV12-2 is a known pseudogene. The sample was PBMCs. CDR3 coding DNA: TGTGCAAGTCGCCTTCTGAGGGCGCATAGCACCGGGGAGCTGTTTTTT. This codes for CASRLLRAHSTGELFF.